This TCR beta chain was sequenced for a study of blood T cell repertoires in COVID-19. Clones were sequenced by immunoSEQ multiplex PCR, and TCRdb holds only the in-frame ones, with some missing. The profile shows tens of thousands of clones, over 80% of them singletons. CDR3 length equals 16 residues. Unmatched junction bases numbered 6, after V lost 1 base and J lost 6 bases. Per germline, CDR1 SEHNR and CDR2 FQNEAQ (reference sequence). This clonotype was obtained from a woman of 80 years or more with active or convalescent COVID-19. The sequencing input was peripheral blood. The chain couples TRBV7-9 to TRBJ1-5; 10 bases match TRBD1. The CDR3 region is CASSLGDRGLGQPQHF. The CDR3 nucleotides are TGTGCCAGCAGCTTAGGAGACAGGGGGCTAGGTCAGCCCCAGCATTTT.